Presented here are 10 T cell receptor beta chains from one specimen sequenced in a study of immune characterization of retroperitoneal liposarcoma. MiXCR was run by TCRdb on the PCR reads, yielding one entry per CDR3 protein. The repertoire holds some 1,000 distinct CDR3 sequences, with 20% as singletons. The source material was tumor tissue. The origin of the receptors is a male donor with retroperitoneal liposarcoma.

Details on this clonotype: This may arise from a read error, as a much more abundant clone is one base away. The J gene is TRBJ2-5, the V gene TRBV12-3 or TRBV12-4; TRBD2 aligns across 8 bases. CDR3 length: 14 residues. After removal of 3 bases from V and 11 bases from J, the junction contained 11 bases not matched to a gene. The CDR3 coding sequence is TGTGCCAGCAGTTTGTTGAGCGGGAGAAATGAGCAGTACTTC. Amino acids: CASSLLSGRNEQYF.

Relative to its sample, this clonotype is medium-sized. This sequence joins TRBV6-1 and TRBJ2-5; TRBD1 might be the D (5 bases). Matching the DNA end better, TRBJ2-7 makes the J call doubtful. The CDR3 extends over 13 amino acids. Per the germline V gene, CDR1 is MNHNS and CDR2 is SASEGT. CDR3 sequence: CASRVTDSYEQYV. The CDR3 DNA reads TGTGCCAGCAGGGTAACCGACAGCTACGAGCAGTACGTC.

By sample fraction, this clonotype is large. V is TRBV6-1 and J is TRBJ1-2; no clear D. CDR1 is MNHNS, CDR2 SASEGT, per germline. The CDR3 covers 13 residues. V gave up 2 bases and J gave up 4 bases, with 8 bases separating them. The CDR3 nucleotides are TGTGCCAGCAGTGAACAGTATAGCTATGGCTACACCTTC. It translates to CASSEQYSYGYTF.

Judged by abundance, this clonotype is large. The genes are TRBV6-9 and TRBJ2-1; D may be TRBD1 or TRBD2 (5 bases each). V dropped 4 bases and J dropped 13 bases, with 20 bases sitting between them. The CDR3 contains 14 residues. From germline, CDR1 is MNHGY and CDR2 SVAAGI. As DNA, the CDR3 is TGTGCCAGCAGTTGGGACCCTGACCAAGAGACCCAGTTCTTC. This encodes CASSWDPDQETQFF.

By share, this clonotype ranks as medium-sized (0.01 to 0.1%). The V gene is TRBV7-6, the J gene TRBJ2-1; perhaps TRBD2 as D (5 bases). Near its end, the DNA agrees better with TRBJ2-7, so the J call may be wrong. CDR1 is SGHVS, CDR2 FNYEAQ, per germline. The CDR3 totals 14 residues. The CDR3 region is CASSPRTGNYEQYF. In nucleotides, the CDR3 is TGTGCCAGCAGCCCGCGCACGGGGAACTACGAGCAGTACTTC.

Concerning this clonotype: A read error may produce the germline difference seen at one junction end. The rearrangement uses TRBV7-6 and TRBJ2-1; 9 positions match TRBD2. Germline CDR1 reads SGHVS; CDR2 reads FNYEAQ. The CDR3 loop spans 15 amino acids. CDR3 amino acids: CASSLDSGGYNEQFF. The CDR3 DNA reads TGTGCTAGCAGCTTAGATAGCGGGGGCTACAATGAGCAGTTCTTC.

This clonotype is large (0.1 to 1%). The CDR3 sequence is CASTMALGPYYEQFF. The CDR3 nucleotides read TGTGCCAGCACCATGGCCCTCGGGCCCTACTACGAGCAGTTCTTC. This chain connects TRBV7-2 to TRBJ2-1; D is uncertain. Between the trimmed V and J ends, which lost 7 bases and 10 bases, there was a span of 23 bases. This CDR3 has 15 residues. Germline loops: CDR1 SGHTA, CDR2 FQGNSA.

By share, this clonotype counts as medium-sized. This chain uses TRBV10-3 with TRBJ2-3; TRBD2 matches 9 bases. V lost 10 bases to trimming and J lost 3 bases; unmatched junction nucleotides: 5. Germline V CDR1 and CDR2: ENHRY, SYGVKD. This CDR3 has 13 amino acids. Written as DNA, the CDR3 is TGTGCCACCAAAGGACTAGCGACAGATACGCAGTATTTT. Amino acids: CATKGLATDTQYF.

This clonotype is medium-sized within its sample. The V gene is TRBV6-1, the J gene TRBJ2-1; D not resolved. Germline-derived CDR1 and CDR2 are MNHNS and SASEGT. V lost 6 bases and J lost 4, with 10 bases in between. CDR3 length: 13 residues. CDR3 loop: CASRVHGYNEQFF. For the CDR3, the DNA is TGTGCCAGCAGAGTACATGGATACAATGAGCAGTTCTTC.

This clonotype is medium-sized. Given a much more abundant clone one base away, this may be a read error. The chain uses TRBV6-1 and TRBJ2-1, with 9 positions matching TRBD2. Near its end, the DNA agrees better with TRBJ2-7, so the J call may be wrong. The V gene's germline CDR1 is MNHNS and CDR2 SASEGT. The CDR3 covers 16 residues. CDR3 sequence (DNA): TGTGCCAGCAGTTCTCCCGGGACTAGCTCCTACAATGAGCAGTACTTC. Translation: CASSSPGTSSYNEQYF.